Here is one T cell receptor (beta chain) with its context. Its antigen is currently unknown. This entry is derived from a study of blood T cells in healthy people across ages. Regarding the study as a whole: A strong correlation was seen between TCR beta diversity and naive T cell percentage. Significant beta diversity loss was already apparent by age around 40, declining roughly linearly.

A second 7 to 11 cycle PCR used barcoded and J-beta primers. Each CDR3 protein gets one entry after TCRdb re-called the 5' RACE reads with MiXCR. The repertoire includes 1.2 million to 1.5 million distinct CDR3 sequences, 55% to 75% of them detected once, and 5% to 7% sits in the top ten. Sequenced input: blood. The TCR comes from a man between 18 and 35 years old in good health.

CDR3 sequence: CSARVGTTSGNTIYF. The CDR3 DNA reads as TGCAGTGCTAGAGTTGGGACCACCTCTGGAAACACCATATATTTT. V is TRBV20-1 and J is TRBJ1-3; TRBD1 might be the D (5 bases). The CDR3 extends over 15 amino acids. Trimming removed 1 base from V and 0 bases from J, with 10 bases in between. Germline lookup yields CDR1 DFQATT and CDR2 SNEGSKA (reference sequence).